These 10 T cell receptor beta chains share one sample of origin, sequenced in a study of cytomegalovirus exposure and HLA in healthy donors. Amplification used 60 Vbeta primers and 13 Jbeta primers. TCRdb's table, derived via immunoSEQ multiplex PCR, lists solely in-frame clones and lacks some. The sample yields about 120,000 clones, 81% seen once. Sequenced input: PBMCs. The receptors were sampled from a man in his late teens or twenties in good health and CMV-seronegative.

There are a few counts of this clone. The rearrangement links TRBV11-2 to TRBJ2-3; 9 nucleotides agree with TRBD2. Unmatched junction bases numbered 10, after V lost 1 base and J lost 2 bases. Per germline, CDR1 SGHAT and CDR2 FQNNGV. The CDR3 has 18 residues. The CDR3 is CASSLGLGTSRHTDTQYF. CDR3 in DNA: TGTGCCAGCAGCTTAGGGCTCGGGACTAGCCGCCACACAGATACGCAGTATTTT.

The chain combines TRBV10-2 with TRBJ1-1, with a weak D call TRBD1 (5 bases). V was cut by 8 bases and J by 2 bases, with 12 bases left in between. Germline CDR1 is WSHSY and CDR2 is SAAADI. The CDR3 is made up of 13 amino acids. The CDR3 region is CASGARVNTEAFF. In DNA, the CDR3 is TGCGCCAGCGGGGCCAGGGTAAACACTGAAGCTTTCTTT.

This chain uses TRBV4-1 with TRBJ2-5, with TRBD2 matching 9 bases. The CDR3 spans 16 residues. Germline V lookup: CDR1 MGHRA, CDR2 YSYEKL. The J segment lost 5 bases and the V segment lost 1 base, leaving 8 bases of the junction unmatched. CDR3 sequence (DNA): TGCGCCAGCAGCCAAGGTGACGTGCTAGCGGGGGAGACCCAGTACTTC. Its protein product is CASSQGDVLAGETQYF.

This clone occurred a few times. The genes are TRBV19 and TRBJ2-7, with 8 bases identical to TRBD1. The V gene's germline CDR1 is LNHDA and CDR2 SQIVND (reference sequence). V shed 10 bases, J shed 3 bases, and the junction held 11 bases outside the gene matches. The CDR3 totals 14 residues. The chain's CDR3 is CATRPGQAIYEQYF. DNA of the CDR3: TGTGCCACCCGACCGGGACAGGCAATCTACGAGCAGTACTTC.

This sequence joins TRBV11-2 and TRBJ1-6, with TRBD1 matching 8 bases. With 5 bases clipped from V and 9 bases from J, the junction kept 6 bases outside the gene matches. Germline CDR1 and CDR2: SGHAT and FQNNGV. There are 14 residues in the CDR3. In DNA form, the CDR3 reads TGTGCCAGCAGCCCGGGACAGGCATTTTCACCCCTCCACTTT. It encodes CASSPGQAFSPLHF. The full variable domain, in which reference TRBV11-2 and TRBJ1-6 provide the parts outside the CDR3, is EAGVAQSPRYKIIEKRQSVAFWCNPISGHATLYWYQQILGQGPKLLIQFQNNGVVDDSQLPKDRFSAERLKGVDSTLKIQPAKLEDSAVYLCASSPGQAFSPLHFGNGTRLTVT.

The sample holds a few counts of this clone. The chain employs TRBV5-4 and TRBJ2-6; 8 bases map to TRBD1. Trimming removed 2 bases from V and 5 bases from J; junction bases left unmatched: 12. This CDR3 has 18 residues. The germline V gene encodes CDR1 SGHNT and CDR2 YYREEE (reference sequence). The CDR3 region is CASSLGQGKGARANVLTF. The CDR3, as DNA: TGTGCCAGCAGCTTAGGACAGGGAAAAGGGGCTCGGGCCAACGTCCTGACTTTC.

The chain couples TRBV7-8 to TRBJ1-1, with D tentatively TRBD1 (5 bases). This CDR3 region has 15 residues. The V and J ends lost 3 bases and 3 bases respectively, with 14 bases between them. Germline V lookup: CDR1 SGHVS, CDR2 FQNEAQ. The CDR3 reads CASSLADRIYTEAFF. The CDR3 DNA sequence: TGTGCCAGCAGCTTGGCAGACAGAATATACACTGAAGCTTTCTTT.

The chain has TRBV18 and TRBJ1-1; TRBD1 matches at 7 bases. Germline V CDR1 and CDR2: KGHSH, LQKENI. The ends lost 4 bases at V and 6 bases at J; junction bases unmatched: 5. This CDR3 spans 13 amino acids. Here the CDR3 reads CASSLDRDAEAFF. DNA of the CDR3: TGTGCCAGCTCACTTGACAGGGATGCTGAAGCTTTCTTT.

V gene TRBV9 combines with J gene TRBJ1-2, with TRBD1 matching 7 bases. From germline, CDR1 is SGDLS and CDR2 YYNGEE. V trimming: 3 bases; J trimming: 2 bases; junction bases outside the gene matches: 7. The CDR3 is 15 amino acids. CDR3 sequence (DNA): TGTGCCAGCAGCGGGCGACAGGGTCTAAACTATGGCTACACCTTC. Translated: CASSGRQGLNYGYTF.

This rearrangement joins TRBV6-5 to TRBJ1-2; D unresolved. CDR3 size: 13 residues. Between the trimmed V and J ends, which lost 4 bases and 4 bases, there was a span of 10 bases. Germline V lookup: CDR1 MNHEY, CDR2 SVGAGI. CDR3 bases: TGTGCCAGCAGTTTTTTCCCCTTCTATGGCTACACCTTC. This gives the protein CASSFFPFYGYTF.